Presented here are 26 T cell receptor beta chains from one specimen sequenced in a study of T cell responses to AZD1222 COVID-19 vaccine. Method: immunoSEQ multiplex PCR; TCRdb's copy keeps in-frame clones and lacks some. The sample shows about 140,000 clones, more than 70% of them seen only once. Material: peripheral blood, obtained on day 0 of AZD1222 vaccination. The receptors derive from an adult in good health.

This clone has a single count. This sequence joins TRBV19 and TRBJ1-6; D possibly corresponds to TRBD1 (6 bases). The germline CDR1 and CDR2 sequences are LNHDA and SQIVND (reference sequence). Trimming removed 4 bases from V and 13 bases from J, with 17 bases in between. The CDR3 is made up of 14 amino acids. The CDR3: CASSTLTGGLPLHF. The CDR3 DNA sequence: TGTGCCAGTAGTACACTGACAGGAGGCTTGCCCCTCCACTTT.

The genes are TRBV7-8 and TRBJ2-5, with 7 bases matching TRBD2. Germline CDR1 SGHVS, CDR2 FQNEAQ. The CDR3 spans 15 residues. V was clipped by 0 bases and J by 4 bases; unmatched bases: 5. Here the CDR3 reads CASSLARGVGETQYF. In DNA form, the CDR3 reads TGTGCCAGCAGCTTAGCTCGGGGGGTGGGAGAGACCCAGTACTTC. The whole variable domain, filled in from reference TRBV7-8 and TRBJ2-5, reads GAGVSQSPRYKVAKRGQDVALRCDPISGHVSLFWYQQALGQGPEFLTYFQNEAQLDKSGLPSDRFFAERPEGSVSTLKIQRTQQEDSAVYLCASSLARGVGETQYFGPGTRLLVL.

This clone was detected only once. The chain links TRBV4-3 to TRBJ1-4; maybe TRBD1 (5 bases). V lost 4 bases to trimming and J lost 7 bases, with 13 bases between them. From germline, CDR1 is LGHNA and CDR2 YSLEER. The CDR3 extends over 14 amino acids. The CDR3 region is CASSPLGGSEKLFF. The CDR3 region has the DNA TGCGCCAGCAGCCCGCTCGGGGGTAGTGAAAAACTGTTTTTT.

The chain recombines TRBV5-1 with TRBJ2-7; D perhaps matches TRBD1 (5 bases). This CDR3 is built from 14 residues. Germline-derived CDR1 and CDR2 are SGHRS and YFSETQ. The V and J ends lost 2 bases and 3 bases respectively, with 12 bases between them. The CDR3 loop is CASSFRDSNYEQYF. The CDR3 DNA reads TGCGCCAGCAGCTTCAGAGACAGCAACTACGAGCAGTACTTC. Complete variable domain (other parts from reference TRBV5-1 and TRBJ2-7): KAGVTQTPRYLIKTRGQQVTLSCSPISGHRSVSWYQQTPGQGLQFLFEYFSETQRNKGNFPGRFSGRQFSNSRSEMNVSTLELGDSALYLCASSFRDSNYEQYFGPGTRLTVT.

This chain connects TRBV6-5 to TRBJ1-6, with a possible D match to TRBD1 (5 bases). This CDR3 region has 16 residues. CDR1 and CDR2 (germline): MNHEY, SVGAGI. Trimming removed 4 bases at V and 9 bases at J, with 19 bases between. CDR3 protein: CASSWGTNRWASPLHF. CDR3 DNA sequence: TGTGCCAGCAGTTGGGGTACCAACAGGTGGGCTTCACCCCTCCACTTT.

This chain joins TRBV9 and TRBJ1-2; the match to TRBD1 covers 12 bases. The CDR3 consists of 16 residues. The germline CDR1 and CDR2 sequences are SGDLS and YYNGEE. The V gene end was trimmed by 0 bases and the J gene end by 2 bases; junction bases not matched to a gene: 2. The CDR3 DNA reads TGTGCCAGCAGCGTAGTAGGGACAGGGGGCAACTATGGCTACACCTTC. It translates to CASSVVGTGGNYGYTF. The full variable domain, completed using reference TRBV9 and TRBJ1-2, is DSGVTQTPKHLITATGQRVTLRCSPRSGDLSVYWYQQSLDQGLQFLIQYYNGEERAKGNILERFSAQQFPDLHSELNLSSLELGDSALYFCASSVVGTGGNYGYTFGSGTRLTVV.

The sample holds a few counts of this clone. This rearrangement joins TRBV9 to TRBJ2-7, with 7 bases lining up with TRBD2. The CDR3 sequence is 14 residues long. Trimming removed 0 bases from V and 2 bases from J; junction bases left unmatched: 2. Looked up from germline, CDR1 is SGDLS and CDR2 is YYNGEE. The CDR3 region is CASSVGEGPYEQYF. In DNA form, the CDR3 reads TGTGCCAGCAGCGTAGGGGAGGGGCCCTACGAGCAGTACTTC.

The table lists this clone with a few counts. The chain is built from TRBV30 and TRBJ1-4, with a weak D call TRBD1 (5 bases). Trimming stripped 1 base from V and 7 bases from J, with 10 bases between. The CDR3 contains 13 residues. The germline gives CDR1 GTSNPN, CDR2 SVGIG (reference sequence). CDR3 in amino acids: CAWSAGIAEKLFF. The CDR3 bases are TGTGCCTGGAGTGCAGGGATAGCTGAAAAACTGTTTTTT.

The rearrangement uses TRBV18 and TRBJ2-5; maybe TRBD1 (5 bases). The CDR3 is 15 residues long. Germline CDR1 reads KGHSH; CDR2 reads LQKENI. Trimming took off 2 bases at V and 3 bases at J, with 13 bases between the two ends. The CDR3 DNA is TGTGCCAGCTCACCAGACGACAGAGACAAAGAGACCCAGTACTTC. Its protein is CASSPDDRDKETQYF.

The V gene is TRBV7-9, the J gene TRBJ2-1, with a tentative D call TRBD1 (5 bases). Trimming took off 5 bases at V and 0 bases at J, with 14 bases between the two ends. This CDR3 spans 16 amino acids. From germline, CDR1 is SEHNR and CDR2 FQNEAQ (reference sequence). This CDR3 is CASSQGHQSSYNEQFF. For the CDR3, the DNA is TGTGCCAGCAGCCAAGGACACCAAAGCTCCTACAATGAGCAGTTCTTC.

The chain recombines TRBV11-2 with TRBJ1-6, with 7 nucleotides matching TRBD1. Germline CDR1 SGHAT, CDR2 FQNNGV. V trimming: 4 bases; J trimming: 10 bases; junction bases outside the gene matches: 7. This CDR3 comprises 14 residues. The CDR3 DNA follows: TGTGCCAGCAGCTACTCAGGGGGTCAGTCACCCCTCCACTTT. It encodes CASSYSGGQSPLHF.

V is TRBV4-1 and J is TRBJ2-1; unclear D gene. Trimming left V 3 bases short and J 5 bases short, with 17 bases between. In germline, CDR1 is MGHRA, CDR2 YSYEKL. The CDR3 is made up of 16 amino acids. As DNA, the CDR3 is TGCGCCAGCAGCCAGAACCGGGTTGTACGGGACAATGAGCAGTTCTTC. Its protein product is CASSQNRVVRDNEQFF.

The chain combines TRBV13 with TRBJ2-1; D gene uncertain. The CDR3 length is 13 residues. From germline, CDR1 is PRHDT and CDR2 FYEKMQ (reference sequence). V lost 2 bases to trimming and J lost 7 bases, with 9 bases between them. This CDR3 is CASSLLMGNEQFF. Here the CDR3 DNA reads TGTGCCAGCAGCTTACTTATGGGGAATGAGCAGTTCTTC.

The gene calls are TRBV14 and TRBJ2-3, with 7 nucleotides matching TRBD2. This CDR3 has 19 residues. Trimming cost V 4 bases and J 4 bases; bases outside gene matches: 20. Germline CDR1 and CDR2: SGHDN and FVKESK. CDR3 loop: CASSLLHLGEGLHPDTQYF. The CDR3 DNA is TGTGCCAGCAGCCTACTTCATTTGGGGGAGGGCCTCCACCCAGATACGCAGTATTTT.

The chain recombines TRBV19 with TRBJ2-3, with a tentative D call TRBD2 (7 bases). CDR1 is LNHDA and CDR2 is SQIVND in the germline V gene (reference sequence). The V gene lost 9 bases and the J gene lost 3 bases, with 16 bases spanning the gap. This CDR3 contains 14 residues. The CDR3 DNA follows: TGTGCCAGCACACGGGGGGCGAGTACAGATACGCAGTATTTT. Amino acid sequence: CASTRGASTDTQYF. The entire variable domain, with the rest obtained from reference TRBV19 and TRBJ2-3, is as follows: DGGITQSPKYLFRKEGQNVTLSCEQNLNHDAMYWYRQDPGQGLRLIYYSQIVNDFQKGDIAEGYSVSREKKESFPLTVTSAQKNPTAFYLCASTRGASTDTQYFGPGTRLTVL.

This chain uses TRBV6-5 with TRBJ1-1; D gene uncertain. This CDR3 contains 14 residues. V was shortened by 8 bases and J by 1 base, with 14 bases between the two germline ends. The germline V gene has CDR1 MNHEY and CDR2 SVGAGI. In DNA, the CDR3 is TGTGCCAGCTCTGGGTCGGGCAAGAACACTGAAGCTTTCTTT. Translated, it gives CASSGSGKNTEAFF.

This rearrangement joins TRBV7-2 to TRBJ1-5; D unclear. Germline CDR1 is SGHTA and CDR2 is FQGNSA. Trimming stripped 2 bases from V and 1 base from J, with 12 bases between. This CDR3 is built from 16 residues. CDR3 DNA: TGTGCCAGCAGCTTACTACAGCTTAGGAGCAATCAGCCCCAGCATTTT. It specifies CASSLLQLRSNQPQHF.

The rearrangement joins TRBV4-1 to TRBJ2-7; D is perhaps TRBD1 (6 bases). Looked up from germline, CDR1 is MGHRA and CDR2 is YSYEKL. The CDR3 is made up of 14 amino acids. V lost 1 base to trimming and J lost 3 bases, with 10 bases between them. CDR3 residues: CASSQGPDSYEQYF. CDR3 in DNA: TGCGCCAGCAGCCAAGGCCCGGACAGCTACGAGCAGTACTTC.

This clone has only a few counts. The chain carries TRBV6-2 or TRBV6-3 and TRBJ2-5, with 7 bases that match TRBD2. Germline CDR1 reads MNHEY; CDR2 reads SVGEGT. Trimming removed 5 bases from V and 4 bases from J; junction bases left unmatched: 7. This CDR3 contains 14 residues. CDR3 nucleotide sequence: TGTGCCAGCAGTCCGGCGGGAGAGGCAGAGACCCAGTACTTC. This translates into CASSPAGEAETQYF.

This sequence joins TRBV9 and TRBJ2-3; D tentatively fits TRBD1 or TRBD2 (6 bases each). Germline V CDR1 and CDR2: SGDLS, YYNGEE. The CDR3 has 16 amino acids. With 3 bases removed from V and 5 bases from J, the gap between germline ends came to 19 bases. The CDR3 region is CASSGGGLESIDTQYF. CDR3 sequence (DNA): TGTGCCAGCAGCGGAGGGGGGCTAGAATCAATAGATACGCAGTATTTT.

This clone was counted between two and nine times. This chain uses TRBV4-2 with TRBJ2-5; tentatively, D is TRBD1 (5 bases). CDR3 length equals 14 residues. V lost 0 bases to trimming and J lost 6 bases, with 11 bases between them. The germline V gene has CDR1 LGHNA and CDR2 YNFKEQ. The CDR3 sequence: CASSQDDSLKTQYF. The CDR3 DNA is TGTGCCAGCAGCCAAGATGACAGCCTAAAGACCCAGTACTTC.

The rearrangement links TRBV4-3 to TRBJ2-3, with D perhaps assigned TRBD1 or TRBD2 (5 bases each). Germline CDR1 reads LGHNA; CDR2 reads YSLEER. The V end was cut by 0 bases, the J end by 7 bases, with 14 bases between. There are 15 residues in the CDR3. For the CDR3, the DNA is TGCGCCAGCAGCCAAGAGAAACGGGGACCTTATACGCAGTATTTT. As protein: CASSQEKRGPYTQYF.

This CDR3 is CAISPGQGSTDTQYF. As DNA, the CDR3 is TGTGCCATCAGCCCGGGACAGGGTAGCACAGATACGCAGTATTTT. J is TRBJ2-3 and V is TRBV10-3; TRBD1 matches at 9 bases. In germline, CDR1 is ENHRY, CDR2 SYGVKD. The CDR3 spans 15 residues. J lost 0 bases, V lost 6 bases, and 4 bases had no gene match.

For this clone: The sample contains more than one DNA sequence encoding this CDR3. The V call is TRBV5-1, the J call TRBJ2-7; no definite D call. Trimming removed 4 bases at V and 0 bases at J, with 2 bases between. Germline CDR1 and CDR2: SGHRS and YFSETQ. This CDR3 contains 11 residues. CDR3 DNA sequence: TGCGCCAGCAGCGACTCCTACGAGCAGTACTTC. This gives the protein CASSDSYEQYF.

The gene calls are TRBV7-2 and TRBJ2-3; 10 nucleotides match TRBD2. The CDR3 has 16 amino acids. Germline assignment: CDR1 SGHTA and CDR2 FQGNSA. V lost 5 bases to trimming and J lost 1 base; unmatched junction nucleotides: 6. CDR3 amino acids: CASSPRLAGRTDTQYF. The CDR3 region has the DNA TGTGCCAGCAGCCCACGACTAGCGGGCCGCACAGATACGCAGTATTTT.

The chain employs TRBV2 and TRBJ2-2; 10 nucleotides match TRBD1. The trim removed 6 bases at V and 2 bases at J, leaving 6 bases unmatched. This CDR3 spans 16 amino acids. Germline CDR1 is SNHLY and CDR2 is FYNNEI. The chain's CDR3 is CASSRQGAPNTGELFF. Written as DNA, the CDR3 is TGTGCCAGCAGCCGACAGGGGGCACCCAACACCGGGGAGCTGTTTTTT.